This passage covers 11 T cell receptor beta chains from one sample sequenced in a study of blood T cell repertoires in COVID-19. Profiled with immunoSEQ multiplex PCR; TCRdb holds only in-frame clones, not every one. The profile shows around 170,000 clones, around 90% of them singletons. The sample taken for sequencing was peripheral blood. Source of these receptors: a man between 60 and 75 years old with acute or convalescent COVID-19.

The chain links TRBV28 to TRBJ1-1, with a possible D match to TRBD1 (6 bases). V was clipped by 7 bases and J by 0 bases, with 12 bases between them. This CDR3 contains 14 residues. CDR1 is MDHEN and CDR2 is SYDVKM in the germline V gene. CDR3 nucleotide sequence: TGTGCCAGCACTACCACAGGGATGAACACTGAAGCTTTCTTT. The encoded protein is CASTTTGMNTEAFF.

The rearrangement joins TRBV30 to TRBJ1-2; TRBD1 agrees at 7 bases. The CDR3 spans 17 residues. V lost 3 bases and J lost 3; bases outside the gene matches: 16. Germline V CDR1 and CDR2: GTSNPN, SVGIG (reference sequence). The CDR3 nucleotides read TGTGCCTGGAGCACTTTAATCGACAGGGCTTTGGACTATGGCTACACCTTC. It is translated as CAWSTLIDRALDYGYTF.

The chain links TRBV6-6 to TRBJ2-5; TRBD1 matches 7 bases. The ends lost 2 bases at V and 5 bases at J; junction bases unmatched: 11. CDR1 is MNHNY, CDR2 SVGAGI, per germline (reference sequence). This CDR3 is built from 16 residues. In DNA form, the CDR3 reads TGTGCCAGCAGTTACCCGGGACAGTTAGGTCGGGAGACCCAGTACTTC. Protein product: CASSYPGQLGRETQYF.

This clone was found a few times. The chain links TRBV6-1 to TRBJ1-1; tentatively, D is TRBD1 (6 bases). The CDR3 has 14 residues. V was pared by 0 bases and J by 5 bases, with 10 bases between. Looked up from germline, CDR1 is MNHNS and CDR2 is SASEGT. The CDR3 sequence: CASSEAQGWTEAFF. Here the CDR3 DNA reads TGTGCCAGCAGTGAAGCGCAGGGGTGGACTGAAGCTTTCTTT.

This clone has only one observation. J is TRBJ1-5 and V is TRBV11-2; maybe TRBD1 (5 bases). The CDR3 extends over 15 amino acids. Germline V CDR1 and CDR2: SGHAT, FQNNGV. The V and J ends lost 4 bases and 4 bases respectively, with 14 bases between them. In nucleotides, the CDR3 is TGTGCCAGCAGCTCATTGGGGGGGTTAAATCAGCCCCAGCATTTT. Translation gives CASSSLGGLNQPQHF.

V is TRBV10-3 and J is TRBJ1-2; maybe TRBD1 (6 bases). Germline CDR1 ENHRY, CDR2 SYGVKD. CDR3 length equals 14 residues. The V end was cut by 7 bases, the J end by 7 bases, with 19 bases between. In nucleotides, the CDR3 is TGTGCCATCACTCGGGACGACAGGAACAGTGGCTACACCTTC. Protein: CAITRDDRNSGYTF.

This sequence joins TRBV12-3 or TRBV12-4 and TRBJ1-2, with D maybe TRBD1 (6 bases). Trimming took off 3 bases at V and 1 base at J, with 6 bases between the two ends. The CDR3 loop spans 13 amino acids. The CDR3 bases are TGTGCCAGCAGTTTGGACAGTAACTATGGCTACACCTTC. Translating it yields CASSLDSNYGYTF.

A few counts support this clone. This rearrangement joins TRBV14 to TRBJ1-2, with TRBD1 matching 9 bases. With 0 bases clipped from V and 4 bases from J, the junction kept 12 bases outside the gene matches. The CDR3 loop spans 18 amino acids. The germline V gene encodes CDR1 SGHDN and CDR2 FVKESK. The CDR3 sequence is CASSQDLRRTGATYGYTF. DNA for the CDR3: TGTGCCAGCAGCCAAGATCTCCGCCGGACAGGGGCTACCTATGGCTACACCTTC. Full variable domain (rest looked up from reference TRBV14 and TRBJ1-2): EAGVTQFPSHSVIEKGQTVTLRCDPISGHDNLYWYRRVMGKEIKFLLHFVKESKQDESGMPNNRFLAERTGGTYSTLKVQPAELEDSGVYFCASSQDLRRTGATYGYTFGSGTRLTVV.

This clone is a singleton in its sample. The chain employs TRBV5-1 and TRBJ2-3, with 12 bases that match TRBD2. The J segment lost 5 bases and the V segment lost 4 bases, leaving 8 bases of the junction unmatched. The CDR3 contains 16 residues. Germline CDR1 SGHRS, CDR2 YFSETQ. CDR3 residues: CASSLTSGRGGDTQYF. For the CDR3, the DNA is TGCGCCAGCAGCCTGACTAGCGGGAGAGGAGGAGATACGCAGTATTTT.

The chain uses TRBV7-8 and TRBJ1-2; 11 bases map to TRBD1. Germline V gene sequence: CDR1 SGHVS, CDR2 FQNEAQ. The CDR3 consists of 14 residues. V shed 5 bases, J shed 8 bases, and the junction held 7 bases outside the gene matches. CDR3 in DNA: TGTGCCAGCAGCCCTGGACAGGGGGCACGAGGCTACACCTTC. Protein product: CASSPGQGARGYTF.

The chain carries TRBV9 and TRBJ1-3; D perhaps matches TRBD1 (6 bases). There are 14 residues in the CDR3. V was clipped by 3 bases and J by 3 bases, with 10 bases between them. Germline CDR1 is SGDLS and CDR2 is YYNGEE. The CDR3 reads CASSGGGFGNTIYF. The CDR3 nucleotides read TGTGCCAGCAGCGGAGGGGGTTTTGGAAACACCATATATTTT.